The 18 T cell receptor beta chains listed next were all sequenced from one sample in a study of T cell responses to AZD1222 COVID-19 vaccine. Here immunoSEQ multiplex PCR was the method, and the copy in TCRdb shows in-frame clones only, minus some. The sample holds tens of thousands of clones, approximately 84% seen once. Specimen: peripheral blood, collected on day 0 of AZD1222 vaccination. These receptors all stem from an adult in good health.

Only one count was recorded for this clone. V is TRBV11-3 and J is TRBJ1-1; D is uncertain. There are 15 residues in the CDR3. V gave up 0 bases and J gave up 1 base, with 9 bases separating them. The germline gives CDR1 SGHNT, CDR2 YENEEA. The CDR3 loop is CASSLEAGENTEAFF. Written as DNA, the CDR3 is TGTGCCAGCAGCTTAGAAGCGGGCGAGAACACTGAAGCTTTCTTT.

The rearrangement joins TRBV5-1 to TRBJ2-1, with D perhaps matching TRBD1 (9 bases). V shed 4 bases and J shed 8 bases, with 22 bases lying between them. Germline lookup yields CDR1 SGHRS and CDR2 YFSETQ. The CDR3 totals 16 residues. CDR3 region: CASSPGTGSGGDEQFF. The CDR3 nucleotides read TGCGCCAGCAGCCCCGGGACAGGGTCCGGGGGGGATGAGCAGTTCTTC.

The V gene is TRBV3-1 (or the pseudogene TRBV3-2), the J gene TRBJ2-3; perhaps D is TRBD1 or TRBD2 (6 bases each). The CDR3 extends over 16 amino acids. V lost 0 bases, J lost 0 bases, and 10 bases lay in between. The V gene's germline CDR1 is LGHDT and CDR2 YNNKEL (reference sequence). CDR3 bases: TGTGCCAGCAGCCAAGAGACGGGGGCTAGCACAGATACGCAGTATTTT. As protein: CASSQETGASTDTQYF.

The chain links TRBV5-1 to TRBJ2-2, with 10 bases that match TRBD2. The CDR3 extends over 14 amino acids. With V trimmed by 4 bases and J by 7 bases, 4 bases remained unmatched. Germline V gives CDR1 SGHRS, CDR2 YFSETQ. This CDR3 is CASSPGLAFGELFF. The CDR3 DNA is TGCGCCAGCAGCCCGGGACTAGCGTTCGGGGAGCTGTTTTTT.

The CDR3 DNA reads TGTGCCAGCCCAACCTACGAGCAGTACTTC. It is translated as CASPTYEQYF. J is TRBJ2-7 and V is TRBV27; D gene unclear. This CDR3 is built from 10 residues. CDR1 and CDR2 from the germline V gene are MNHEY and SMNVEV (reference sequence). Trimming pared 8 bases from V and 2 bases from J, leaving 4 bases between.

The CDR3 region has the DNA TGTGCCAGCAGCCTCACTAGCGGGGGAGATACGCAGTATTTT. This gives the protein CASSLTSGGDTQYF. The rearrangement joins TRBV7-9 to TRBJ2-3; 11 bases are shared with TRBD2. The V gene end was trimmed by 5 bases and the J gene end by 5 bases; junction bases not matched to a gene: 3. Germline V lookup: CDR1 SEHNR, CDR2 FQNEAQ (reference sequence). CDR3 size: 14 residues.

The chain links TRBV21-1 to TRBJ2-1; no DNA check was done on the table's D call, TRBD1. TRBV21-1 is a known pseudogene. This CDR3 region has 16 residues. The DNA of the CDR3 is TGTGCCAGCAGCAAAGCGCCCGGACAGGCGAACAATGAGCAGTTCTTC. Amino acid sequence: CASSKAPGQANNEQFF.

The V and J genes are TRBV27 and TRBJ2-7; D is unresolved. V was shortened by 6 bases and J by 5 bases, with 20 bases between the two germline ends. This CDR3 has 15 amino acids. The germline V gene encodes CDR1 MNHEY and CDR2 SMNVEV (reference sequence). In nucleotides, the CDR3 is TGTGCCAGCAGGCCCGGACGGACGCCATCTAACGAGCAGTACTTC. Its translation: CASRPGRTPSNEQYF.

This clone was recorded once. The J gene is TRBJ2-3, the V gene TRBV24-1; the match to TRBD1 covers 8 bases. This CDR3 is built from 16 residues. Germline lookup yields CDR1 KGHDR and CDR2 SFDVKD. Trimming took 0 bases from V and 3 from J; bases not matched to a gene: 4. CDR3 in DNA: TGTGCCACCAGTGATTTGAGGACAGGGCAGACAGATACGCAGTATTTT. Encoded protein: CATSDLRTGQTDTQYF.

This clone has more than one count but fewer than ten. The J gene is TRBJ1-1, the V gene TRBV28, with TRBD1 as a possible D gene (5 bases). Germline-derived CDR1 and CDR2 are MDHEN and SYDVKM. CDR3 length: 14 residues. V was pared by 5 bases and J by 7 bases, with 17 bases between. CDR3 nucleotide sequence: TGTGCCAGCAGTCTTCCCCCGAGCCAGGGTGAAGCTTTCTTT. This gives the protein CASSLPPSQGEAFF. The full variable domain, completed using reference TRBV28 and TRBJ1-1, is DVKVTQSSRYLVKRTGEKVFLECVQDMDHENMFWYRQDPGLGLRLIYFSYDVKMKEKGDIPEGYSVSREKKERFSLILESASTNQTSMYLCASSLPPSQGEAFFGQGTRLTVV.

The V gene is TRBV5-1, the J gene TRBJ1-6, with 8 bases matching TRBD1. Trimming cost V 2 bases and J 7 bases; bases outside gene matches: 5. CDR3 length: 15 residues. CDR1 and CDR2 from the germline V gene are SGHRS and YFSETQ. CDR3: CASSLGTGRNSPLHF. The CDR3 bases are TGCGCCAGCAGCTTAGGGACAGGACGCAATTCACCCCTCCACTTT.

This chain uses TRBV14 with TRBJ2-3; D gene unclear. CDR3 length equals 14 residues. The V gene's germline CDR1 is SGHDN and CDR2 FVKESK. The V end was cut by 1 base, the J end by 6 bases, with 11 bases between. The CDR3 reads CASSQAGPRDTQYF. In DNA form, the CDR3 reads TGTGCCAGCAGCCAAGCCGGGCCCAGGGATACGCAGTATTTT.

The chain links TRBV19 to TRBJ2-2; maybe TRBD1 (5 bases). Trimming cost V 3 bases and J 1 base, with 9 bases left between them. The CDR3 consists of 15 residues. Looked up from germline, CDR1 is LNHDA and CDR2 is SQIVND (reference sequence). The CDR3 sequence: CASSITQGNTGELFF. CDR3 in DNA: TGTGCCAGTAGTATTACGCAGGGGAACACCGGGGAGCTGTTTTTT.

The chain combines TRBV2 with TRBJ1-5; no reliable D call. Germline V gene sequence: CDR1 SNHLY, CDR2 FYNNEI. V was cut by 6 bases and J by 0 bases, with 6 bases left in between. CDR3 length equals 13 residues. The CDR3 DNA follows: TGTGCCAGCAGGGAATATAGCAATCAGCCCCAGCATTTT. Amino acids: CASREYSNQPQHF.

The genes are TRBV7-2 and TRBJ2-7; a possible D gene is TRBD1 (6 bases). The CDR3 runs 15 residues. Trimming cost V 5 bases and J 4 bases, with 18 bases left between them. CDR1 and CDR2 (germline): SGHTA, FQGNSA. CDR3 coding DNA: TGTGCCAGCAGCCAACGGACAGCCGTCGGGTACGAGCAGTACTTC. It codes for CASSQRTAVGYEQYF.

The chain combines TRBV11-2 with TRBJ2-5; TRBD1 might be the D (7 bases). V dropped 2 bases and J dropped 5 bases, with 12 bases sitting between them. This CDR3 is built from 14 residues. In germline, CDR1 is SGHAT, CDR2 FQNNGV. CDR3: CASSLTRGEETQYF. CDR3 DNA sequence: TGTGCCAGCAGCTTAACCAGGGGGGAGGAGACCCAGTACTTC.

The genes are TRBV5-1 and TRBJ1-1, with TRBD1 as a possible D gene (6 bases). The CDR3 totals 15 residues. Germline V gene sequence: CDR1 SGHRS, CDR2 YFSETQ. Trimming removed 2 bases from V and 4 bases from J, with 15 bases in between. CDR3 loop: CASSFLQGGSTEAFF. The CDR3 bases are TGCGCCAGCAGCTTCTTACAGGGAGGGAGCACTGAAGCTTTCTTT.

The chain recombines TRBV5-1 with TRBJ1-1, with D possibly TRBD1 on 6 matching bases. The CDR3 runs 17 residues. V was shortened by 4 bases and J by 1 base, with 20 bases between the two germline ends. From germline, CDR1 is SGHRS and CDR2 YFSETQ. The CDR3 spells CASSVVRDGGRNTEAFF. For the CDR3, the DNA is TGCGCCAGCAGCGTCGTTCGGGATGGGGGGCGGAACACTGAAGCTTTCTTT.